The 21 T cell receptor beta chains reported below all come from one sample, sequenced in a study of blood T cell repertoires in COVID-19. Method: immunoSEQ multiplex PCR; TCRdb's copy keeps in-frame clones and lacks some. This repertoire shows a few hundred thousand clones, less than 85% found once; its top ten account for approximately 3.7%. Sequencing was carried out using peripheral blood. These receptors were obtained from a woman aged 18 to 35 with acute or convalescent COVID-19.

The genes are TRBV5-1 and TRBJ1-4, with 10 bases aligning to TRBD1. Germline loops: CDR1 SGHRS, CDR2 YFSETQ. V lost 4 bases to trimming and J lost 8 bases; unmatched junction nucleotides: 5. The CDR3 covers 14 residues. This chain's CDR3 is CASSGDRGEEKLFF. The CDR3 DNA reads as TGCGCCAGCAGCGGGGACAGGGGCGAAGAAAAACTGTTTTTT.

This clone was recorded only once. The chain has TRBV12-3 or TRBV12-4 and TRBJ1-2; D is ambiguous. The V end lost 4 bases, the J end lost 5 bases, and 11 bases lay between the germline ends. The CDR3 runs 13 residues. The CDR3: CASSSPAGYGYTF. In nucleotides, the CDR3 is TGTGCCAGCAGTTCGCCTGCGGGTTATGGCTACACCTTC.

The chain employs TRBV28 and TRBJ1-5; D is uncertain. Germline loops: CDR1 MDHEN, CDR2 SYDVKM. This CDR3 spans 14 amino acids. Deletions cut 7 bases from V and 7 bases from J, with 17 bases between. CDR3 sequence reads: CASMGARGDQPQHF. CDR3 DNA sequence: TGTGCCAGCATGGGAGCTCGTGGTGACCAGCCCCAGCATTTT.

This clone has only a few counts. The rearrangement joins TRBV2 to TRBJ1-1; TRBD1 matches 11 bases. The germline V gene encodes CDR1 SNHLY and CDR2 FYNNEI. The CDR3 has 14 amino acids. The V gene end was trimmed by 6 bases and the J gene end by 4 bases; junction bases not matched to a gene: 4. The chain's CDR3 is CASSYGQGATEAFF. CDR3 sequence (DNA): TGTGCCAGCAGCTACGGACAGGGGGCCACTGAAGCTTTCTTT.

The chain couples TRBV7-9 to TRBJ1-6; TRBD1 matches at 8 bases. Unmatched junction bases numbered 6, after V lost 4 bases and J lost 7 bases. CDR3 length: 15 residues. CDR1 is SEHNR and CDR2 is FQNEAQ in the germline V gene (reference sequence). CDR3 amino acids: CASSSTGVYNSPLHF. In DNA form, the CDR3 reads TGTGCCAGCAGCTCGACAGGGGTATACAATTCACCCCTCCACTTT.

The V and J genes are TRBV7-2 and TRBJ1-4, with a possible D match to TRBD1 (6 bases). Germline CDR1 reads SGHTA; CDR2 reads FQGNSA. The CDR3 extends over 15 amino acids. V lost 4 bases to trimming and J lost 3 bases, with 12 bases between them. The CDR3 sequence: CASSSRTDANEKLFF. For the CDR3, the DNA is TGTGCCAGCAGCTCCAGGACAGACGCTAATGAAAAACTGTTTTTT. The full variable domain, completed using reference TRBV7-2 and TRBJ1-4, is GAGVSQSPSNKVTEKGKDVELRCDPISGHTALYWYRQSLGQGLEFLIYFQGNSAPDKSGLPSDRFSAERTGGSVSTLTIQRTQQEDSAVYLCASSSRTDANEKLFFGSGTQLSVL.

The V call is TRBV10-3, the J call TRBJ1-5, with TRBD1 matching over 8 bases. Germline CDR1 is ENHRY and CDR2 is SYGVKD. The V gene end was trimmed by 2 bases and the J gene end by 4 bases; junction bases not matched to a gene: 4. This CDR3 comprises 15 residues. The CDR3 nucleotides are TGTGCCATCAGTGAGACAACAGGGGGAAATCAGCCCCAGCATTTT. It translates to CAISETTGGNQPQHF.

The chain is built from TRBV6-5 and TRBJ1-1; TRBD1 matches at 9 bases. V shed 2 bases, J shed 6 bases, and the junction held 7 bases outside the gene matches. The germline gives CDR1 MNHEY, CDR2 SVGAGI. The CDR3 runs to 15 residues. Here the CDR3 DNA reads TGTGCCAGCAGTTACCAAACAGGGGGCGAGTCTGAAGCTTTCTTT. Translated: CASSYQTGGESEAFF.

The chain joins TRBV27 to TRBJ2-7, with a possible D match to TRBD1 (6 bases). Germline values: CDR1 MNHEY, CDR2 SMNVEV (reference sequence). The CDR3 has 15 amino acids. Trimming took 4 bases from V and 2 from J, leaving 15 bases between them. Here the CDR3 reads CASSSIRAGAYEQYF. The CDR3 DNA follows: TGTGCCAGCAGTTCTATTAGGGCAGGGGCCTACGAGCAGTACTTC.

This chain uses TRBV15 with TRBJ1-4; a weak D match, TRBD1 (6 bases). Germline loops: CDR1 LNHNV, CDR2 YYDKDF (reference sequence). V lost 0 bases and J lost 4, with 9 bases in between. The CDR3 is 15 amino acids. CDR3 amino acids: CATSRDQGNNEKLFF. As DNA, the CDR3 is TGTGCCACCAGCAGAGATCAGGGGAATAATGAAAAACTGTTTTTT.

This clone was detected only a few times. This chain connects TRBV9 to TRBJ2-1, with 11 bases fitting TRBD2. The CDR3 runs to 15 residues. V lost 0 bases, J lost 7 bases, and 3 bases stayed unmatched. Germline lookup yields CDR1 SGDLS and CDR2 YYNGEE. CDR3 in DNA: TGTGCCAGCAGCGTAGGGCCTAGCGGGGGGAATGAGCAGTTCTTC. It encodes CASSVGPSGGNEQFF.

This sequence joins TRBV27 and TRBJ2-3; 10 bases line up with TRBD1. Germline trimming cut 6 bases from V and 4 bases from J; bases unmatched to any gene: 10. The germline gives CDR1 MNHEY, CDR2 SMNVEV (reference sequence). The CDR3 is made up of 16 amino acids. CDR3 sequence (DNA): TGTGCCAGCAGCACCTCGACAGGGGGCCAAGCAGATACGCAGTATTTT. Protein sequence: CASSTSTGGQADTQYF.

J is TRBJ2-3 and V is TRBV9, with no clear D. Germline CDR1 reads SGDLS; CDR2 reads YYNGEE. This CDR3 has 17 residues. V was pared by 0 bases and J by 0 bases, with 14 bases between. CDR3 residues: CASSVARTAASTDTQYF. The CDR3 coding sequence is TGTGCCAGCAGCGTAGCGAGAACGGCGGCTAGCACAGATACGCAGTATTTT.

The V gene is TRBV5-6, the J gene TRBJ1-2, with TRBD1 matching over 8 bases. J lost 5 bases, V lost 2 bases, and 5 bases had no gene match. This CDR3 has 14 amino acids. Germline loops: CDR1 SGHDT, CDR2 YYEEEE. Here the CDR3 reads CASSFTGGVYGYTF. CDR3 DNA sequence: TGTGCCAGCAGCTTTACAGGGGGAGTATATGGCTACACCTTC.

Note on this clone: This same CDR3 is encoded by further DNA sequences in the sample. The gene calls are TRBV24-1 and TRBJ1-2, with 11 bases that match TRBD1. The CDR3 covers 12 residues. V gave up 9 bases and J gave up 8 bases; unmatched junction bases: 4. CDR1 and CDR2 (germline): KGHDR, SFDVKD. The CDR3 nucleotides are TGTGCCACCTCGGACAGGGGGCGAGGCTACACCTTC. Residues: CATSDRGRGYTF.

V and J are TRBV2 and TRBJ2-7, with 7 bases fitting TRBD1. Germline CDR1 is SNHLY and CDR2 is FYNNEI. V lost 2 bases and J lost 6; bases outside the gene matches: 7. The CDR3 is made up of 14 amino acids. This CDR3 is CASSEHRGMGEQYF. In DNA, the CDR3 is TGTGCCAGCAGTGAACACAGGGGTATGGGCGAGCAGTACTTC.

The chain recombines TRBV13 with TRBJ2-7; 10 positions match TRBD1. V lost 3 bases to trimming and J lost 4 bases; unmatched junction nucleotides: 12. The CDR3 consists of 17 residues. Germline CDR1 PRHDT, CDR2 FYEKMQ (reference sequence). The DNA for the CDR3 is TGTGCCAGCAGCTTGAGTACCCCGGACAGGGGGGGATACGAGCAGTACTTC. Translated: CASSLSTPDRGGYEQYF.

The chain couples TRBV6-4 to TRBJ1-2; possibly TRBD1 for D (6 bases). V was cut by 0 bases and J by 2 bases, with 10 bases left in between. CDR1 is MRHNA and CDR2 is SNTAGT in the germline V gene. The CDR3 sequence is 15 residues long. CDR3 bases: TGTGCCAGCAGTGACTCAACAGGGTGGAACTATGGCTACACCTTC. Protein: CASSDSTGWNYGYTF.

The chain uses TRBV14 and TRBJ2-7; 7 positions agree with TRBD2. Trimming removed 4 bases from V and 7 bases from J; junction bases left unmatched: 13. The CDR3 runs 15 residues. Germline lookup yields CDR1 SGHDN and CDR2 FVKESK. This CDR3 reads CASSRTSGVLWEQYF. As DNA, the CDR3 is TGTGCCAGCAGCCGGACTAGTGGGGTCCTATGGGAGCAGTACTTC.

Here the CDR3 reads CASSPLGGRTTDTQYF. CDR3 sequence (DNA): TGCGCCAGCAGCCCCCTTGGCGGGCGCACGACAGATACGCAGTATTTT. The rearrangement links TRBV4-1 to TRBJ2-3; D is possibly TRBD2 (5 bases). Trimming shortened V by 4 bases and J by 3 bases, and 17 bases separated the two germline ends. The germline CDR1 and CDR2 sequences are MGHRA and YSYEKL. The CDR3 runs 16 residues.

The V gene is TRBV30, the J gene TRBJ2-5; D perhaps matches TRBD2 (6 bases). CDR1 GTSNPN and CDR2 SVGIG come from the germline V gene (reference sequence). There are 16 residues in the CDR3. V was pared by 0 bases and J by 4 bases, with 18 bases between. CDR3 region: CAWSVLRQDGGETQYF. The CDR3 DNA follows: TGTGCCTGGAGTGTACTCCGCCAGGACGGGGGAGAGACCCAGTACTTC. Supplemented by reference TRBV30 and TRBJ2-5, the full variable domain reads SQTIHQWPATLVQPVGSPLSLECTVEGTSNPNLYWYRQAAGRGLQLLFYSVGIGQISSEVPQNLSASRPQDRQFILSSKKLLLSDSGFYLCAWSVLRQDGGETQYFGPGTRLLVL.